This T cell receptor beta chain was obtained from a study of CD8+CD57+ T cells in acquired aplastic anemia. Genomic DNA was employed as the template in profiling TCR beta VDJ and CDR3. TCRdb used MiXCR to reprocess the reads, holding one entry per CDR3 protein. The table includes about 130,000 distinct CDR3 sequences, 40% to 45% detected once. Between the trimmed V and J ends, which lost 5 bases and 10 bases, there was a span of 11 bases. The CDR3 has 11 residues. This clonotype showed up many times. The sequencing sample was made of sorted CD4+, CD8+, or CD8+CD57+ T cells (not recorded which) from PBMCs. This sequence originates from a human donor in good health, serving as a control. This chain joins TRBV12-3 or TRBV12-4 and TRBJ1-1; D gene ambiguous. The CDR3 spells CASSDGLAAFF. The CDR3 DNA sequence: TGTGCCAGCAGTGACGGACTTGCAGCTTTCTTT.